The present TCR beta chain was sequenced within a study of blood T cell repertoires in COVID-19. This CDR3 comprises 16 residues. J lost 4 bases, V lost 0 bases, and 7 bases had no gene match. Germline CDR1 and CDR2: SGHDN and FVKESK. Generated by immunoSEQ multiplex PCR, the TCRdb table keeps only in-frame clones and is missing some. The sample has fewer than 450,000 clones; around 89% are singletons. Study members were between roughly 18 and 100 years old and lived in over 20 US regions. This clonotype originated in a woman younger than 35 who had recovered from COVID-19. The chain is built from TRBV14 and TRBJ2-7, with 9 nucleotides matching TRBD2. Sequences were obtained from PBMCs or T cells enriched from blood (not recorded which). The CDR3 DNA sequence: TGTGCCAGCAGCCAAGAGGGGCTAGCGGGGAGGTACGAGCAGTACTTC. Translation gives CASSQEGLAGRYEQYF.